This paragraph reports one T cell receptor (beta chain). What it recognizes is unknown. This sample was taken from a study of cytomegalovirus exposure and HLA in healthy donors. V lost 5 bases to trimming and J lost 7 bases, with 11 bases between them. CDR3 size: 12 residues. CDR1 is MNHEY and CDR2 is SVGAGI in the germline V gene. General observations from the study: In a later analysis, across HLA loci, associated TCR counts were highest for DRB1, lowest for HLA-C. Most TCR sequences were seen very rarely across donors, but some public TCRs occurred in many.

PCR involved 60 Vbeta and 13 Jbeta primers. Authors' analysis steps: Later reanalysis found 80 million or so unique TCR beta chains, around 9.9 million of them shared. The data were produced by immunoSEQ multiplex PCR, yet TCRdb's version contains in-frame clones alone and is incomplete. V, J and clone size were drawn from that table, and D and trimming were deduced from the DNA. The sample records about 71,000 clones, 70% to 80% being singletons. The genes are TRBV6-5 and TRBJ1-1, with D possibly being TRBD1 (6 bases). What was sequenced was PBMCs. The sequence came from a woman between 45 and 60 years old in good health and CMV-seropositive. CDR3 protein: CASSHGQNEAFF. The CDR3 DNA reads as TGTGCCAGCAGTCACGGACAGAATGAAGCTTTCTTT.